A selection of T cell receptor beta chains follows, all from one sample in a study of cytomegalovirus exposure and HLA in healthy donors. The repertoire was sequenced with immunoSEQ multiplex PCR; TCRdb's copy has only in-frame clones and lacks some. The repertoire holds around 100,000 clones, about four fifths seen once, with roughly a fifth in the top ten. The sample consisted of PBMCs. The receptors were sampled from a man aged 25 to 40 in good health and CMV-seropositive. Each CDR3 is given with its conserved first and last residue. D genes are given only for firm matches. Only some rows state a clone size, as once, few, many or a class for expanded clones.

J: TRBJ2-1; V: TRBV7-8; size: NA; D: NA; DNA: TGTGCCAGCAGCTTAGCGCTAAATGAGCAGTTCTTC; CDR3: CASSLALNEQFF
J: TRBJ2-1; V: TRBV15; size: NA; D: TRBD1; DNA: TGTGCCACCAGCCCCCGGAACTCACAGGGGGCAACTATCGATGAGCAGTTCTTC; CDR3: CATSPRNSQGATIDEQFF
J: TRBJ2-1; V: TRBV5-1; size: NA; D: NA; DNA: TGCGCCAGCAGCCCCGAGCCGGCCTACAATGAGCAGTTCTTC; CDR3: CASSPEPAYNEQFF
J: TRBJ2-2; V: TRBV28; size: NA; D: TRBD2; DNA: TGTGCCAGCAGTTTGATGGGACTAGCGGGGGGCACCGGGGAGCTGTTTTTT; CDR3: CASSLMGLAGGTGELFF
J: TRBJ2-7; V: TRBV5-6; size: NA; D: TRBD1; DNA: TGTGCCAGCAGCCCGCAGGGGGTCTACGAGCAGTACTTC; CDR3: CASSPQGVYEQYF
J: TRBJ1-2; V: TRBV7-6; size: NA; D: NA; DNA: TGTGCCAGCAGCTTAGATGGAGGGATACCTTCCTATGGCTACACCTTC; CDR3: CASSLDGGIPSYGYTF
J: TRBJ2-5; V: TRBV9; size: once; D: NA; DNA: TGTGCCAGCAGCGTAGGGGTAGCCCAAGAGACCCAGTACTTC; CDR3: CASSVGVAQETQYF
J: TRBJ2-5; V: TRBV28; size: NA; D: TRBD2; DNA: TGTGCCAGCAGTCCCTCCGGCTGGGGAGGGGAGACCCAGTACTTC; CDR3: CASSPSGWGGETQYF
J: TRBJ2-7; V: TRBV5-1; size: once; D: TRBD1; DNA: TGCGCCAGCAGCTTGGGGCCGCAGGGGGCCATCTCCTACGAGCAGTACTTC; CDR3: CASSLGPQGAISYEQYF
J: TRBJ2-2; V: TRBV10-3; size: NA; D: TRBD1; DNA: TGTGCCTCGGGGGCGGGACAGGGAAACACCGGGGAGCTGTTTTTT; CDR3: CASGAGQGNTGELFF
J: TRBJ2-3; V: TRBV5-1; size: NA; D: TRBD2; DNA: TGCGCCAGCAGCTCCTTAGCGGGATCGAGCACAGATACGCAGTATTTT; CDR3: CASSSLAGSSTDTQYF
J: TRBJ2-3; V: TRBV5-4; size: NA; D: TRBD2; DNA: TGTGCCAGTAGCTTGGAACTAGCGGGGGACTTTAGCACAGATACGCAGTATTTT; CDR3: CASSLELAGDFSTDTQYF
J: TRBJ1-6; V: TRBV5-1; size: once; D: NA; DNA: TGCGCCAGCAGCTTGGGGGGAGGAGGACCCTCACCCCTCCACTTT; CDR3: CASSLGGGGPSPLHF
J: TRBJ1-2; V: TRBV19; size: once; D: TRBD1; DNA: TGTGCCAGTAGGCCCGGGACAGCGAACTATGGCTACACCTTC; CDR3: CASRPGTANYGYTF
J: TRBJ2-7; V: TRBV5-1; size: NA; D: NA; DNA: TGCGCCAGCAGCTTGGACAGTACCTCCTACGAGCAGTACTTC; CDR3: CASSLDSTSYEQYF